These 32 T cell receptor beta chains came from one sample sequenced in a study of identical twins (dated by TCRdb to the mid-2010s). To prepare the library, 5' RACE was applied. Sequencing instrument: Illumina HiSeq 2000. The public sequencing data were trimmed at Q25 with fastp and processed into clonotypes with MiXCR by TCRdb, which kept only in-frame beta chains. Under each unique CDR3 protein, matching rows form one entry showing the most common genes and DNA. Recorded for this sample are roughly 720,000 distinct CDR3 sequences; roughly 18% of them occurred a single time. Together, the top ten hold around 12% of the sample. This same sample was also taken into another study, of T cells expressing NK-cell markers.

Sample: PBMCs. These receptors were collected from a woman aged 18 to 35 in good health.

This clonotype was seen a few times. The gene calls are TRBV29-1 and TRBJ2-7; the D gene could be TRBD1 or TRBD2 (5 bases each). The CDR3 sequence is 14 residues long. Germline V lookup: CDR1 SQVTM, CDR2 ANQGSEA. Between the trimmed V and J ends, which lost 6 bases and 4 bases, there was a span of 19 bases. The CDR3 region is CSVERDGPLYEQYF. The CDR3 region has the DNA TGCAGCGTGGAACGGGACGGTCCCCTGTACGAGCAGTACTTC.

The chain combines TRBV7-6 with TRBJ2-7, with TRBD2 matching over 15 bases. J lost 7 bases, V lost 5 bases, and 3 bases had no gene match. Germline V gene data show CDR1 as SGHVS and CDR2 as FNYEAQ. This CDR3 contains 14 residues. CDR3: CASSRGLAGGEQYF. The CDR3 bases are TGTGCCAGCAGCAGGGGACTAGCGGGAGGAGAGCAGTACTTC.

This clonotype turned up a few times. The chain combines TRBV6-4 with TRBJ2-7; perhaps TRBD1 as D (5 bases). The ends were cut back, 2 bases at V and 7 bases at J, with 18 bases in the middle. CDR1 MRHNA and CDR2 SNTAGT come from the germline V gene. There are 15 residues in the CDR3. This CDR3 is CASSDGFVRVGEQYF. The CDR3 bases are TGTGCCAGCAGTGACGGCTTCGTCAGGGTGGGGGAGCAGTACTTC.

V is TRBV10-3 and J is TRBJ1-2, with a weak D call TRBD1 (6 bases). The CDR3 is made up of 13 amino acids. Germline V gives CDR1 ENHRY, CDR2 SYGVKD. Trimming left V 3 bases short and J 13 bases short, with 18 bases between. CDR3 coding DNA: TGTGCCATCAGTGAAGCGCACAGGGTGCAAGGCACCTTC. Its translation is CAISEAHRVQGTF.

The rearrangement links TRBV9 to TRBJ2-1; no reliable D call. Per germline, CDR1 SGDLS and CDR2 YYNGEE. Deletions cut 1 base from V and 7 bases from J, with 9 bases between. CDR3 length: 13 residues. CDR3 coding DNA: TGTGCCAGCAGCGTATGGCAAGGGAATGAGCAGTTCTTC. Encoded protein: CASSVWQGNEQFF.

V is TRBV6-5 and J is TRBJ1-6; 9 bases fit TRBD1. The CDR3 has 15 amino acids. Germline V gene data show CDR1 as MNHEY and CDR2 as SVGAGI. Unmatched junction bases numbered 3, after V lost 2 bases and J lost 7 bases. The CDR3 loop is CASSYTGQGNSPLHF. CDR3 coding DNA: TGTGCCAGCAGTTACACGGGACAGGGAAATTCACCCCTCCACTTT.

This chain joins TRBV5-1 and TRBJ2-2; D remains unclear. The CDR3 has 15 amino acids. Germline V CDR1 and CDR2: SGHRS, YFSETQ. V gave up 0 bases and J gave up 3 bases, with 9 bases separating them. This CDR3 reads CASSLAPIHTGELFF. CDR3 in DNA: TGCGCCAGCAGCTTGGCCCCGATTCACACCGGGGAGCTGTTTTTT.

This clonotype was seen repeatedly, ten times or more. The CDR3 loop reads CASSLVFGGQFF. CDR3 nucleotides: TGTGCCAGCAGCTTAGTTTTTGGAGGGCAGTTCTTC. The V and J genes are TRBV11-2 and TRBJ2-1; weak D call: TRBD2 (5 bases). The V and J ends lost 1 base and 12 bases respectively, with 10 bases between them. CDR1 SGHAT and CDR2 FQNNGV come from the germline V gene. This CDR3 contains 12 residues.

This clonotype has only a few counts. The rearrangement joins TRBV12-3 or TRBV12-4 to TRBJ2-7; 7 bases fit TRBD1. V was pared by 3 bases and J by 5 bases, with 7 bases of the junction left unmatched. The CDR3 is 14 amino acids. CDR3 bases: TGTGCCAGCAGTTTCTGGGACAGCGCGAACGAGCAGTACTTC. Protein: CASSFWDSANEQYF.

The rearrangement uses TRBV12-3 or TRBV12-4 and TRBJ2-2, with 10 bases identical to TRBD2. The CDR3 runs 17 residues. The J segment lost 7 bases and the V segment lost 7 bases, leaving 15 bases of the junction unmatched. The CDR3 DNA is TGTGCCAGCACCCCAAGGCTAGCGGGAGATTCCGACGGGGAGCTGTTTTTT. This sequence encodes CASTPRLAGDSDGELFF.

This chain uses TRBV7-2 with TRBJ2-3; D perhaps matches TRBD2 (6 bases). The CDR3 runs to 14 residues. V lost 5 bases, J lost 5 bases, and 14 bases lay in between. Per the germline V gene, CDR1 is SGHTA and CDR2 is FQGNSA. Here the CDR3 DNA reads TGTGCCAGCAGCCGCGGGGTCCTGGGAGATACGCAGTATTTT. It specifies CASSRGVLGDTQYF.

The rearrangement uses TRBV5-6 and TRBJ2-1, with TRBD2 matching over 15 bases. CDR3 length: 16 residues. Unmatched junction bases numbered 2, after V lost 0 bases and J lost 7 bases. Germline CDR1 and CDR2: SGHDT and YYEEEE. The CDR3 DNA is TGTGCCAGCAGCTTGGGGACTAGCGGGGGGGCAAATGAGCAGTTCTTC. Translation: CASSLGTSGGANEQFF.

This clonotype was counted only a few times. The chain couples TRBV3-1 to TRBJ2-7; 9 bases line up with TRBD2. The trim removed 2 bases at V and 2 bases at J, leaving 4 bases unmatched. Germline V gives CDR1 LGHDT, CDR2 YNNKEL (reference sequence). This CDR3 region has 15 residues. CDR3 sequence: CASSQYSGSPYEQYF. In nucleotides, the CDR3 is TGTGCCAGCAGCCAATATAGCGGGAGCCCCTACGAGCAGTACTTC.

The V gene is TRBV18, the J gene TRBJ1-1, with D uncertain. This CDR3 has 15 amino acids. Germline V gene lookup returns CDR1 KGHSH and CDR2 LQKENI. Trimming left V 1 base short and J 1 base short, with 10 bases between. Here the CDR3 DNA reads TGTGCCAGCTCACCACAGGATATAGGGAACACTGAAGCTTTCTTT. Translated: CASSPQDIGNTEAFF.

J is TRBJ1-2 and V is TRBV7-9; TRBD1 is a possible D gene (6 bases). This CDR3 contains 15 residues. Trimming removed 3 bases at V and 5 bases at J, with 16 bases between. Germline V CDR1 and CDR2: SEHNR, FQNEAQ (reference sequence). CDR3 residues: CASSFDDQGIYGYTF. CDR3 DNA: TGTGCCAGCAGCTTCGACGACCAGGGGATATATGGCTACACCTTC.

The table lists this clonotype with many counts. A read error may account for a junction end that differs from germline. The rearrangement joins TRBV20-1 to TRBJ1-2, with D possibly TRBD1 on 5 matching bases. The CDR3 is 13 residues long. CDR1 is DFQATT and CDR2 is SNEGSKA in the germline V gene (reference sequence). The CDR3 loop reads CSAKLEQGRGTAF. The CDR3 region has the DNA TGCAGTGCCAAACTCGAGCAAGGACGGGGCACGGCCTTC.

CDR3 DNA: TGTGCCAGCAGCGCCTCCTCCGGGACAGGCACTGAAGCTTTCTTT. Amino acids: CASSASSGTGTEAFF. The chain employs TRBV7-6 and TRBJ1-1; TRBD1 aligns across 8 bases. The CDR3 runs to 15 residues. The J segment lost 4 bases and the V segment lost 5 bases, leaving 9 bases of the junction unmatched. From germline, CDR1 is SGHVS and CDR2 FNYEAQ.

The genes are TRBV12-3 or TRBV12-4 and TRBJ1-1; D is perhaps TRBD1 (5 bases). The CDR3 is made up of 13 amino acids. V lost 4 bases and J lost 5, with 11 bases in between. The CDR3 reads CASSSGVPTEAFF. The DNA of the CDR3 is TGTGCCAGCAGTTCGGGGGTACCTACTGAAGCTTTCTTT.

This chain links TRBV5-1 with TRBJ2-1; 11 bases agree with TRBD2. Germline V gene lookup returns CDR1 SGHRS and CDR2 YFSETQ. V was pared by 0 bases and J by 6 bases, with 5 bases of the junction left unmatched. The CDR3 sequence is 16 residues long. CDR3 nucleotide sequence: TGCGCCAGCAGCTTGGCCCAACTAGCGGGAGTCAATGAGCAGTTCTTC. Translation gives CASSLAQLAGVNEQFF. Together with reference TRBV5-1 and TRBJ2-1, the CDR3 gives the full variable domain: KAGVTQTPRYLIKTRGQQVTLSCSPISGHRSVSWYQQTPGQGLQFLFEYFSETQRNKGNFPGRFSGRQFSNSRSEMNVSTLELGDSALYLCASSLAQLAGVNEQFFGPGTRLTVL.

This clonotype was detected only a few times. V and J are TRBV4-2 and TRBJ2-1, with 8 bases lining up with TRBD1. Looked up from germline, CDR1 is LGHNA and CDR2 is YNFKEQ. With 2 bases clipped from V and 5 bases from J, the junction kept 5 bases outside the gene matches. This CDR3 has 15 amino acids. CDR3 residues: CASSQNRGFNNEQFF. CDR3 nucleotide sequence: TGTGCCAGCAGCCAAAACAGGGGGTTTAACAATGAGCAGTTCTTC.

This clonotype has a handful of counts. The V call is TRBV6-5, the J call TRBJ1-1; unclear D gene. The V end was cut by 0 bases, the J end by 10 bases, with 9 bases between. Germline V gene lookup returns CDR1 MNHEY and CDR2 SVGAGI. CDR3 length equals 12 residues. CDR3 sequence: CASSYSGGGAFF. CDR3 DNA sequence: TGTGCCAGCAGTTACTCAGGCGGCGGAGCTTTCTTT.

The sample holds many counts of this clonotype. CDR3 residues: CSAKLPSGGETQYF. The DNA for the CDR3 is TGCAGTGCTAAACTTCCTAGCGGGGGTGAGACCCAGTACTTC. V gene TRBV20-1 combines with J gene TRBJ2-5; 10 nucleotides agree with TRBD2. With 4 bases clipped from V and 5 bases from J, the junction kept 7 bases outside the gene matches. Germline V gives CDR1 DFQATT, CDR2 SNEGSKA (reference sequence). The CDR3 sequence is 14 residues long.

The chain employs TRBV11-2 and TRBJ2-7; 8 nucleotides match TRBD1. J was trimmed by 5 bases and V by 5 bases; bases with no gene match: 5. Germline V CDR1 and CDR2: SGHAT, FQNNGV. The CDR3 covers 13 residues. This chain's CDR3 is CASSGHRGDEQYF. For the CDR3, the DNA is TGTGCCAGCAGCGGACACAGGGGGGACGAGCAGTACTTC. Using reference TRBV11-2 and TRBJ2-7 for the parts outside the CDR3, the full variable domain is EAGVAQSPRYKIIEKRQSVAFWCNPISGHATLYWYQQILGQGPKLLIQFQNNGVVDDSQLPKDRFSAERLKGVDSTLKIQPAKLEDSAVYLCASSGHRGDEQYFGPGTRLTVT.

This clonotype was recorded a few times. The J gene is TRBJ1-1, the V gene TRBV20-1; the D gene is possibly TRBD1 (5 bases). The CDR3 loop spans 13 amino acids. CDR1 and CDR2 from the germline V gene are DFQATT and SNEGSKA (reference sequence). V was pared by 6 bases and J by 6 bases, with 17 bases between. The CDR3 DNA sequence: TGCAGTGCCACCCAGGACATCAGCGCTGAAGCTTTCTTT. Protein sequence: CSATQDISAEAFF.

The chain has TRBV5-1 and TRBJ2-5; TRBD2 matches 9 bases. Looked up from germline, CDR1 is SGHRS and CDR2 is YFSETQ. This CDR3 contains 14 residues. V trimming: 4 bases; J trimming: 5 bases; junction bases outside the gene matches: 6. The CDR3 is CASSTTSGRETQYF. Written as DNA, the CDR3 is TGCGCCAGCAGCACGACCAGCGGGAGGGAGACCCAGTACTTC.

The V call is TRBV12-3 or TRBV12-4, the J call TRBJ2-2; either TRBD1 or TRBD2 may fit D (6 bases each). Trimming removed 7 bases from V and 2 bases from J, with 17 bases in between. CDR3 length equals 16 residues. CDR3: CASMRSGGANTGELFF. The CDR3 nucleotides read TGTGCCAGCATGAGGTCCGGGGGCGCAAACACCGGGGAGCTGTTTTTT.

The rearrangement joins TRBV10-3 to TRBJ2-2; no clear D gene. The CDR3 has 12 residues. Germline CDR1 and CDR2: ENHRY and SYGVKD. V was cut by 4 bases and J by 4 bases, with 4 bases left in between. Written as DNA, the CDR3 is TGTGCCATCAGTGCATCCACCGGGGAGCTGTTTTTT. Translation: CAISASTGELFF.

V gene TRBV12-3 or TRBV12-4 combines with J gene TRBJ1-1, with D perhaps matching TRBD1 (5 bases). The CDR3 consists of 15 residues. Between the trimmed V and J ends, which lost 1 base and 4 bases, there was a span of 13 bases. The CDR3 DNA sequence: TGTGCCAGCAGTTTAGAGGGTGGGGCTGGCACTGAAGCTTTCTTT. It codes for CASSLEGGAGTEAFF.

The genes are TRBV10-3 and TRBJ1-2; TRBD1 matches 10 bases. The V gene's germline CDR1 is ENHRY and CDR2 SYGVKD. This CDR3 is built from 13 residues. The ends lost 7 bases at V and 8 bases at J; junction bases unmatched: 7. CDR3 sequence reads: CAITTDRGVGYTF. The CDR3 region has the DNA TGTGCCATCACTACGGACAGGGGGGTCGGCTACACCTTC.

V and J are TRBV30 and TRBJ2-7, with no clear D. The germline V gene encodes CDR1 GTSNPN and CDR2 SVGIG (reference sequence). Deletions cut 8 bases from V and 6 bases from J, with 20 bases between. The CDR3 sequence is 13 residues long. CDR3: CAVQRALGTEQYF. The CDR3 nucleotides read TGTGCCGTTCAAAGGGCCTTAGGTACCGAGCAGTACTTC.

This clonotype was detected a few times. The chain has TRBV5-1 and TRBJ2-7; either TRBD1 or TRBD2 may fit D (5 bases each). Between the trimmed V and J ends, which lost 4 bases and 5 bases, there was a span of 13 bases. This CDR3 contains 13 residues. CDR1 SGHRS and CDR2 YFSETQ come from the germline V gene. The CDR3 DNA reads TGCGCCAGCAGCCGGGGACGGGTGGACGAGCAGTACTTC. Its protein product is CASSRGRVDEQYF.

This clonotype was observed a few times. V is TRBV12-3 or TRBV12-4 and J is TRBJ2-7, with D unresolved. V lost 5 bases to trimming and J lost 5 bases, with 16 bases between them. The CDR3 contains 14 residues. CDR3: CASSPLETFNEQYF. The CDR3 DNA is TGTGCCAGCAGTCCACTTGAGACATTCAACGAGCAGTACTTC.